This T cell receptor beta chain was profiled in a study of regulatory T cells in long-lasting Graves disease. As for time point: newly diagnosed GD, antithyroid drugs for less than 3 months. The authors made the TCR library using RNA they extracted from PBMCs. Arm-PCR of CDR3 regions with iRepertoire HTBI primers generated TCR beta libraries. TCRdb independently ran MiXCR on the multiplex PCR reads; one entry per CDR3 protein. The repertoire holds 530,000 or so distinct CDR3 sequences, with 13% as singletons. Trimming cost V 5 bases and J 1 base; bases outside gene matches: 13. The CDR3 runs to 17 residues. This clonotype has a count of ten or more. A further study also used this sample, focusing on T cells in Graves' hyperthyroidism and ophthalmopathy. That paper adds: Subjects aged 18 to 65 presented with newly diagnosed hyperthyroidism of less than 2 months' duration. HTBI primers were the set used in a first-round RT-PCR of the TCR CDR3. The model made its ophthalmopathy prediction, and onset followed a median around 6.5 months later.

The chain couples TRBV12-3 or TRBV12-4 to TRBJ2-7; TRBD2 matches 8 bases. Source: peripheral blood mononuclear cells (PBMCs), taken at new diagnosis, from a patient treated with antithyroid drugs. The receptor comes from a young man with Graves disease. The CDR3 sequence: CASSRGGRPLLSYEQYF. The CDR3, as DNA: TGTGCCAGCAGTCGCGGGGGGCGGCCGCTATTATCCTACGAGCAGTACTTC.